This T cell receptor (beta chain) was observed in a study of shared clonotypes between healthy human individuals. Produced via immunoSEQ multiplex PCR; TCRdb's table is partial and in-frame only. This table holds about 730,000 clones, 72% found once. General study points: Shared clonotypes across all four donors exceeded non-shared ones in generation probability.

The CDR3 runs to 14 residues. From germline, CDR1 is SGHRS and CDR2 YFSETQ. With 6 bases removed from V and 6 bases from J, the gap between germline ends came to 19 bases. A note on this clone: What it binds is unknown.

The source of this sequence is a woman aged 25 to 39 in good health. The chain recombines TRBV5-1 with TRBJ2-7; D could derive from TRBD1 or TRBD2 (5 bases each). Input material: memory CD4+ T cells sorted from blood. The sample's subset: CD45RA-negative fraction. The CDR3 spells CASKLLGPGSEQYF. The CDR3 bases are TGCGCCAGCAAGTTATTGGGACCGGGGAGCGAGCAGTACTTC.